What follows describes a single T cell receptor (beta chain). The antigen remains undetermined. This entry is derived from a study of shared clonotypes between healthy human individuals. Terminally differentiated effector memory CD45RA+ cells were excluded by CCR7 positive selection of CD45RO-negative cells. The V end was cut by 1 base, the J end by 4 bases, with 12 bases between. Germline V lookup: CDR1 SGHRS, CDR2 YFSETQ. This CDR3 contains 15 residues. Findings and limits, study-wide: It was the non-shared clonotypes that had lower generation probabilities than clonotypes shared by all four donors.

Measured with immunoSEQ multiplex PCR; TCRdb has only the in-frame clones, and not every one. The sample shows hundreds of thousands of clones, around 92% of them seen only once. The chain couples TRBV5-1 to TRBJ2-1; D uncertain. The receptor's source is a man aged 25 to 45 in good health. Sequencing was done on a sample of naive CD8+ T cells sorted from blood. CDR3 residues: CASSLTDSFYNEQFF. Here the CDR3 DNA reads TGCGCCAGCAGCTTGACAGACTCATTTTACAATGAGCAGTTCTTC. Based on the CDR3 plus reference TRBV5-1 and TRBJ2-1, the full variable domain is KAGVTQTPRYLIKTRGQQVTLSCSPISGHRSVSWYQQTPGQGLQFLFEYFSETQRNKGNFPGRFSGRQFSNSRSEMNVSTLELGDSALYLCASSLTDSFYNEQFFGPGTRLTVL.